Here is one TCR beta chain with its context. Its target is not known. This entry comes from a study of T cell responses to AZD1222 COVID-19 vaccine. Trimming removed 3 bases from V and 4 bases from J, with 9 bases in between. The germline gives CDR1 LNHDA, CDR2 SQIVND (reference sequence). The CDR3 length is 13 residues. Assay used: immunoSEQ multiplex PCR; TCRdb lists only in-frame clones, some missing. The sample holds tens of thousands of clones, around nine tenths seen once. Study findings and constraints: Spike was spanned by vaccine-associated CD4 TCRs, which were dominant at 160-218 and 743-854. Baseline testing showed seropositivity in only a handful of AZD1222 recipients. The sample set comprised mostly white British donors with more females, and clonal diversity was possibly underestimated.

Sequencing used peripheral blood, obtained 28 days after the second AZD1222 dose. This TCR was recovered from an adult who received the AZD1222 COVID-19 vaccine. The chain recombines TRBV19 with TRBJ1-2, with D tentatively TRBD1 (5 bases). CDR3: CASSIWGIYGYTF. CDR3 DNA sequence: TGTGCCAGTAGTATTTGGGGCATCTATGGCTACACCTTC.